The clone carrying this T cell receptor beta chain was counted once. Its specificity is unknown. Primers: 60 Vbeta forward and 13 Jbeta reverse. TCRdb keeps only in-frame clones here, not all; method: immunoSEQ multiplex PCR. The table has fewer than 120,000 clones, around three quarters seen once; the top ten hold roughly 1.2%. The sample belongs to a study of cytomegalovirus exposure and HLA in healthy donors. CDR1 and CDR2 (germline): LNHDA, SQIVND (reference sequence). The CDR3 has 13 residues. The V and J ends lost 2 bases and 4 bases respectively, with 7 bases between them. The study's findings and limits: Indistinguishable V segments, including TRBV6-2 and TRBV6-3, were excluded.

This chain joins TRBV19 and TRBJ2-3, with D unclear. The clonotype originates from a woman aged 25 to 39 in good health and CMV-seronegative. The material sequenced was PBMCs. The CDR3 spells CASSIIPSDTQYF. As DNA, the CDR3 is TGTGCCAGTAGTATAATCCCGTCAGATACGCAGTATTTT.